One TCR beta chain is described in this entry. Its antigen has not been determined. The junction does not match germline at one end; this may be a read error. Donors were 40 or so systemically healthy Caucasian individuals from Russia aged roughly 6 to 95 years. Roughly 9.5 milliliters of peripheral blood were drawn from each donor into EDTA-treated Vacutainer tubes. Ficoll-Paque density-gradient centrifugation was used to isolate PBMCs, with at least 7 million obtained per sample. Trizol reagent was used to extract total RNA from the PBMCs, yielding at least 6 micrograms per sample. Naive CD45RAhigh/CD27high T cell percentages were measured by flow cytometry on a PBMC aliquot from every donor. The CDR3 contains 16 residues, cysteine and phenylalanine counted. Kept here is only the CDR3 DNA, which spans 48 bases and is read in frame from base 1. The germline V gene (reference sequence) specifies LGHDT as CDR1 and YNNKEL as CDR2.

The sample is drawn from a study of blood T cells in healthy people across ages (dated by TCRdb to about 2015). Background for the entire study: In model experiments, template switching captured roughly one uniquely barcoded TCR beta cDNA molecule for every two T cells. Donors were grouped into four age groups: young (average 16 years), middle-aged (around 39), aged (62) and long-lived (about 82). Using the same blood draw, the study looked at two additional independent replicas of 1 million unique cDNA reads for two donors, one aged 18 to 30 and the other aged 80 or older. To avoid experimental bias, donors of different ages were randomly spread across the sequencing lanes. The study measured age-related changes in TCR beta repertoire diversity using deep sequencing normalized with unique cDNA molecular identifiers.

Here is what the overall study found, with its caveats: Observed TCR beta diversity per million T cells fell roughly linearly with age, and a significant reduction was already apparent by age roughly 40. Compared with the aged group, the long-lived group had more naive CD4+ T cells, fewer expanded clones and increased TCR diversity, a pattern suggesting age selection. Because the CMV infection status of the donors was unknown, age-related changes in expanded clonotypes may potentially have been confounded. Observed TCR beta diversity correlated strongly with the percentage of naive T cells measured by flow cytometry. Total diversity estimates from one million sequenced T cells were considered lower bounds and underestimates. Bulk unsorted PBMC profiling prevented conclusive comparison of naive and antigen-experienced compartments.

Library construction relied on 5' RACE. Sequencing was carried out with an Illumina HiSeq 2500. The second PCR ran for roughly 7 to 12 cycles and used a J-beta primer mix along with a sample-barcoded 5' primer. Each TCR beta cDNA molecule received a unique molecular identifier from a template-switch 5' adaptor carrying 12 random nucleotides. Each sample yielded at least 3 million CDR3-containing paired-end reads. First-strand cDNA was synthesized from all RNA with the Mint cDNA synthesis kit, primed by a TRBC-specific oligonucleotide. After uracil-DNA glycosylase treatment, a first 18-cycle PCR used universal primers M1SS and BC2_uni_R on all cDNA. Per the authors' processing: For normalization, 1 million high-quality reads, each with a distinct molecular identifier, were randomly selected from each sample. Reads with shared molecular identifiers were discarded instead of being binned into consensus sequences. MiTCR, set to a Q25 quality threshold and the strictest error-elimination algorithm, was used for CDR3 identification, clonotype clustering and error correction. A nonparametric unseen species model with Euler transformation was used to estimate lower-bound total TCR beta diversity. TCRdb's own reprocessing of the public reads used fastp at Q25 and MiXCR and kept productive beta chains. Each entry merges the rows of one CDR3 protein and shows their most common DNA and genes. TCRdb's processing, not the authors', yielded these V and J calls. For this sample the table gives about 650,000 distinct CDR3 sequences, of which about 30% were detected only once. Together, the top ten hold 15% to 17% of the sample.

Sequenced input: blood. The receptor was derived from a woman older than 75 in good health. Donor details come from another sample of the same person, matched by shared clones. The sequence is built from TRBV3-1 and TRBJ2-1; a weak D assignment points to TRBD1 (6 bases agree). CDR3 region: CASSQTGPGSCNEQFF. Here is the DNA: TGTGCCAGCAGCCAAACAGGGCCTGGCTCCTGCAATGAGCAGTTCTTC.